This T cell receptor (beta chain) was captured by sequencing in a study of tissue T cells after allogeneic stem cell transplantation. Profiled with immunoSEQ multiplex PCR; TCRdb holds only in-frame clones, not every one. Altogether around 2,000 clones are present, around 74% being singletons, with the ten largest covering 5.5% to 6.5%. V was shortened by 7 bases and J by 12 bases, with 22 bases between the two germline ends. Germline V gives CDR1 SQVTM, CDR2 ANQGSEA. The CDR3 loop spans 13 amino acids. This sequence originates from a male patient aged 35 to 75 with steroid-refractory graft-versus-host disease after an allogeneic stem cell transplant. The graft donor may have given rise to some T cells. The sequencing here drew on ileal tissue, taken at autopsy. V and J are TRBV29-1 and TRBJ1-5, with D perhaps matching TRBD1 (5 bases). As DNA, the CDR3 is TGCAGCGCGACCGGGCCCTCGGGGGGAGGCCAGCATTTT. Amino acid sequence: CSATGPSGGGQHF.